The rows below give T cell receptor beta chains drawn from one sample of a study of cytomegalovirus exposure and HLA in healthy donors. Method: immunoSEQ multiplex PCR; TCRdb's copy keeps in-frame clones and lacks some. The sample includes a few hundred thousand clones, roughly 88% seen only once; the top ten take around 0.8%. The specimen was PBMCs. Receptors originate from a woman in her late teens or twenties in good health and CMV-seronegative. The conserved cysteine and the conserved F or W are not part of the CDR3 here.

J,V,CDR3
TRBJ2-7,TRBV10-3,AISEPPGGAQTYEQY
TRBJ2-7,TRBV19,ASSNLNEQY
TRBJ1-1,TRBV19,ASSGGQGANTEAF
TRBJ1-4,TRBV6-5,ASSYLAGVEKLF
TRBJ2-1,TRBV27,ASQAGTPGGNEQF
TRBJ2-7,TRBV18,ASSGQGDDEQY
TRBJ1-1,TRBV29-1,SVSRILTGQAF
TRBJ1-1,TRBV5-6,ASSRRDRREAF
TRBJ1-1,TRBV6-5,ASSYSGRTEAF
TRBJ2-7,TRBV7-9,ASSLVSDSYEQY
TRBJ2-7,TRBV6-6,ASSYSLGQGYEQY
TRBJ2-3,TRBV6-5,ASSYSSGSTDTQY
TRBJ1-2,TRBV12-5,ASGPTGQGAGYT
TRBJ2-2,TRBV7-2,ASSSGLRLSTGELF
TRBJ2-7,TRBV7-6,ASSPRAGNFYEQY
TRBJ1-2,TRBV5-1,ASSPDRSYGYT
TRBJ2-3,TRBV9,ASSDPTSGSGADTQY
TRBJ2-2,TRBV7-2,ASSYLNRGLTGELF
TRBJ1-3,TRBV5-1,ASSLGQTVGNTIY
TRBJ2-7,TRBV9,ASSPAAGGSYEQY
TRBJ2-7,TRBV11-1,ASSLVSRDYEQY
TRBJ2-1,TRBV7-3,ASSPAGVAGPYNEQF
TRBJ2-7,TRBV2,ASSENPTGFKY
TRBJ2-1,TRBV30,AWSVRGRGLGSYNEQF
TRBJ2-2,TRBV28,ASGTGGNTGELF
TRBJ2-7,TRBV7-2,ASSSSGVVRADYEQY
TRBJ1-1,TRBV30,AWSSQAANTEAF
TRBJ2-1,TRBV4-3,ASSQDTFSTGVAYNEQF
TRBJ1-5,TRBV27,ASSPSGGVIGQPQH
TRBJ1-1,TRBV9,ASSPQRSRVIAEAF
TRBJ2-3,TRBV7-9,ASTHPGSSTDTQY
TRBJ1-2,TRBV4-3,ASSQGQNYGYT
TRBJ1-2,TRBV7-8,ASSSGVNYGYT